This TCR beta chain is from a study of cytomegalovirus exposure and HLA in healthy donors. This CDR3 contains 14 residues. Between the trimmed V and J ends, which lost 7 bases and 7 bases, there was a span of 14 bases. The germline CDR1 and CDR2 sequences are SNHLY and FYNNEI. In its sample, this clone was seen once. The validation cohort, a group of 90 to 150 subjects, included the donors and was separate from the approximately 650-subject first cohort. This table comes from immunoSEQ multiplex PCR, and its TCRdb copy is limited to in-frame clones, with some not included. This table has roughly 120,000 clones, about 84% appearing once.

Sequenced material: PBMCs. This receptor was obtained from a woman in her thirties in good health and CMV-seronegative. The rearrangement uses TRBV2 and TRBJ1-6, with D unclear. The CDR3 loop reads CASNPTFVNSPLHF. In nucleotides, the CDR3 is TGTGCCAGCAACCCCACTTTTGTCAATTCACCCCTCCACTTT. The full variable domain, rest sourced from reference TRBV2 and TRBJ1-6, is EPEVTQTPSHQVTQMGQEVILRCVPISNHLYFYWYRQILGQKVEFLVSFYNNEISEKSEIFDDQFSVERPDGSNFTLKIRSTKLEDSAMYFCASNPTFVNSPLHFGNGTRLTVT.